These 8 T cell receptor beta chains share one sample of origin, sequenced in a study of T cells in localized non-small cell lung cancer. Sequencing was performed with immunoSEQ multiplex PCR; in TCRdb, only in-frame clones are kept and a portion is missing. The sample has some 53,000 clones, 86% seen once; the top ten hold 15% to 20%. The material was peripheral blood, obtained before any cancer treatment. These receptors all come from a male donor older than 55 with stage III squamous cell lung carcinoma.

The chain joins TRBV11-2 to TRBJ2-1; possibly TRBD2 for D (6 bases). The CDR3 consists of 17 residues. CDR1 and CDR2 from the germline V gene are SGHAT and FQNNGV. V lost 4 bases, J lost 1 base, and 17 bases lay in between. The CDR3 protein is CASSSRGTFISYNEQFF. DNA of the CDR3: TGTGCCAGCAGCTCCCGGGGGACTTTTATTTCCTACAATGAGCAGTTCTTC.

The rearrangement uses TRBV30 and TRBJ2-3, with TRBD2 identical over 9 bases. CDR1 is GTSNPN, CDR2 SVGIG, per germline (reference sequence). The CDR3 covers 15 residues. The J segment lost 2 bases and the V segment lost 6 bases, leaving 9 bases of the junction unmatched. CDR3 bases: TGTGCCTGTCTGGGGGAGCGGGGGGTCACAGATACGCAGTATTTT. This encodes CACLGERGVTDTQYF. Filled out from reference TRBV30 and TRBJ2-3, the complete variable domain reads SQTIHQWPATLVQPVGSPLSLECTVEGTSNPNLYWYRQAAGRGLQLLFYSVGIGQISSEVPQNLSASRPQDRQFILSSKKLLLSDSGFYLCACLGERGVTDTQYFGPGTRLTVL.

The chain has TRBV5-3 and TRBJ2-1; 9 bases fit TRBD2. TRBV5-3 is given ORF status, its function remaining uncertain. Trimming cost V 0 bases and J 5 bases; bases outside gene matches: 6. The length of the CDR3 is 16 residues. CDR3 sequence: CARSLGWREGHNEQFF. In nucleotides, the CDR3 is TGTGCCAGAAGCTTGGGTTGGCGGGAGGGCCACAATGAGCAGTTCTTC.

This clone appeared a few times. CDR3 in amino acids: CASSGVGLAGGSETQYF. The CDR3 DNA reads TGCGCCAGCAGCGGGGTCGGCCTAGCGGGAGGTTCGGAGACCCAGTACTTC. The rearrangement links TRBV5-1 to TRBJ2-5, with 11 bases aligning to TRBD2. This CDR3 region has 17 residues. Germline V gene data show CDR1 as SGHRS and CDR2 as YFSETQ. The trim removed 4 bases at V and 5 bases at J, leaving 13 bases unmatched.

The chain joins TRBV5-1 to TRBJ2-7; 7 bases map to TRBD1. This CDR3 spans 14 amino acids. In germline, CDR1 is SGHRS, CDR2 YFSETQ. The V and J ends lost 0 bases and 1 base, in that order; junction bases with no gene match: 1. The CDR3 spells CASSLEDRSYEQYF. The CDR3, as DNA: TGCGCCAGCAGCTTGGAGGACAGGTCCTACGAGCAGTACTTC. Together with reference TRBV5-1 and TRBJ2-7, the CDR3 gives the full variable domain: KAGVTQTPRYLIKTRGQQVTLSCSPISGHRSVSWYQQTPGQGLQFLFEYFSETQRNKGNFPGRFSGRQFSNSRSEMNVSTLELGDSALYLCASSLEDRSYEQYFGPGTRLTVT.

V is TRBV5-1 and J is TRBJ2-6; the D gene could be TRBD1 or TRBD2 (5 bases each). This CDR3 comprises 16 residues. V lost 1 base, J lost 1 base, and 9 bases lay in between. From germline, CDR1 is SGHRS and CDR2 YFSETQ. The CDR3 DNA follows: TGCGCCAGCAGCTTGCAGGGCGGGTCTGGGGCCAACGTCCTGACTTTC. This sequence encodes CASSLQGGSGANVLTF.

The V call is TRBV25-1, the J call TRBJ2-3; 7 nucleotides line up with TRBD1. With V trimmed by 7 bases and J by 3 bases, 4 bases remained unmatched. The CDR3 covers 13 residues. CDR1 and CDR2 (germline): MGHDK, SYGVNS. The DNA for the CDR3 is TGTGCCAGCATAAGACAGGGAACAGATACGCAGTATTTT. Translating it yields CASIRQGTDTQYF.

The chain is built from TRBV19 and TRBJ1-2; a possible D gene is TRBD1 (6 bases). Germline values: CDR1 LNHDA, CDR2 SQIVND (reference sequence). The V and J ends lost 4 bases and 5 bases respectively, with 20 bases between them. The CDR3 totals 16 residues. The CDR3 DNA follows: TGTGCCAGTAGTACCACCGGACACCCTCAGGGGTATGGCTACACCTTC. This gives the protein CASSTTGHPQGYGYTF.